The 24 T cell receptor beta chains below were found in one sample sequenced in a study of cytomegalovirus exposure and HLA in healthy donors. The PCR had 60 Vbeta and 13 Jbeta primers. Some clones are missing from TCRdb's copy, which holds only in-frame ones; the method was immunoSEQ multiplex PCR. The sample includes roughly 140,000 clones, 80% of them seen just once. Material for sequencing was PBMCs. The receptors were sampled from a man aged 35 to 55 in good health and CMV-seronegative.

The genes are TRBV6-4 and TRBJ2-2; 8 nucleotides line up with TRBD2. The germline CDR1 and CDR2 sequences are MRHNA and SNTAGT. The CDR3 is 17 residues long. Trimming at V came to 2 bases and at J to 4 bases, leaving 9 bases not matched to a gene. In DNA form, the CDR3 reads TGTGCCAGCAGTGACGGGGGCGCGGGGGGCCCCACCGGGGAGCTGTTTTTT. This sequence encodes CASSDGGAGGPTGELFF.

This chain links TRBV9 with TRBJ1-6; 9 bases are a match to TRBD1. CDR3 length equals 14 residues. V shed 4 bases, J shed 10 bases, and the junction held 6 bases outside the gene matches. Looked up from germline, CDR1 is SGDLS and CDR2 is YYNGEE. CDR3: CASSLRTGESPLHF. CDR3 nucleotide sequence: TGTGCCAGCAGCCTCCGGACAGGGGAATCACCCCTCCACTTT.

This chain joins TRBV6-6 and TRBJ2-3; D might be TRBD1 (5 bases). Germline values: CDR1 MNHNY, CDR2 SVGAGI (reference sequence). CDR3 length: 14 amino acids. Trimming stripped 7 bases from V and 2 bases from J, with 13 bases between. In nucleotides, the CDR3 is TGTGCCAGCACCCGTCAGGGTCTCACAGATACGCAGTATTTT. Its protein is CASTRQGLTDTQYF.

The CDR3 DNA reads as TGCAGCGCTGCAGGGTCCAGCTACGAGCAGTACTTC. Its protein product is CSAAGSSYEQYF. The gene calls are TRBV29-1 and TRBJ2-7; D may be TRBD1 (5 bases). The CDR3 is 12 amino acids. Germline loops: CDR1 SQVTM, CDR2 ANQGSEA. V dropped 7 bases and J dropped 3 bases, with 13 bases sitting between them.

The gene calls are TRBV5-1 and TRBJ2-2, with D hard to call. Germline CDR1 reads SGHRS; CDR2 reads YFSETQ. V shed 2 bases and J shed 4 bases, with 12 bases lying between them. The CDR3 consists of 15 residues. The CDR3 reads CASSLGGVGTGELFF. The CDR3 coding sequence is TGCGCCAGCAGCTTAGGCGGCGTCGGCACCGGGGAGCTGTTTTTT.

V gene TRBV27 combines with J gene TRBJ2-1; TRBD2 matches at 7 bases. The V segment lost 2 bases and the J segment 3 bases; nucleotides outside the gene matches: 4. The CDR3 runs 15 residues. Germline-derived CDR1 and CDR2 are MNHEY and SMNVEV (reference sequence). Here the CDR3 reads CASSLERGLYNEQFF. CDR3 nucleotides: TGTGCCAGCAGTTTAGAGCGGGGCCTCTACAATGAGCAGTTCTTC.

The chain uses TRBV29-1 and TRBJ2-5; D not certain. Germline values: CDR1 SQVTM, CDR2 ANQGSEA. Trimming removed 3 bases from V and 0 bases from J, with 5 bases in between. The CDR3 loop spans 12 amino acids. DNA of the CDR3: TGCAGCGTTGACCCGTACCAAGAGACCCAGTACTTC. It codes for CSVDPYQETQYF.

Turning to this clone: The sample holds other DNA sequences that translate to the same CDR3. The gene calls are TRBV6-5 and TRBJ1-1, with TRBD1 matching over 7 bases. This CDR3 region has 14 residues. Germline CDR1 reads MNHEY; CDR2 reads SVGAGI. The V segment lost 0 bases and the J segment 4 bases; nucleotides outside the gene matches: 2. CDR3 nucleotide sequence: TGTGCCAGCAGTTACTCCACAGGGGTCACTGAAGCTTTCTTT. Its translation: CASSYSTGVTEAFF.

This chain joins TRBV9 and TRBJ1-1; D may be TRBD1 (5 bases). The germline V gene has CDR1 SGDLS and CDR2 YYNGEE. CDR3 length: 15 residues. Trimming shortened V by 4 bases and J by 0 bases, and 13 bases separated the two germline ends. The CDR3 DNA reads TGTGCCAGCAGCCCCCGGGGGGACTTGAACACTGAAGCTTTCTTT. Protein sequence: CASSPRGDLNTEAFF.

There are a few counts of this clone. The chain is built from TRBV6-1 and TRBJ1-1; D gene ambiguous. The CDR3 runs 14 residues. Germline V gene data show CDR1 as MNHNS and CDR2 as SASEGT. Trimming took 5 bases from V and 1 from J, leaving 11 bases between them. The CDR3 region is CASSQYSGNTEAFF. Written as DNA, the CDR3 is TGTGCCAGCAGTCAGTATAGCGGGAACACTGAAGCTTTCTTT.

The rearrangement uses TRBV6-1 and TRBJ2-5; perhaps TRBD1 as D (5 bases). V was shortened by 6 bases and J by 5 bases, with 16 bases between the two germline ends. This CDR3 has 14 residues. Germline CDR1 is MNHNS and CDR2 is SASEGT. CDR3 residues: CASRITGSPETQYF. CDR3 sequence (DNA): TGTGCCAGCAGAATAACAGGTTCACCTGAGACCCAGTACTTC.

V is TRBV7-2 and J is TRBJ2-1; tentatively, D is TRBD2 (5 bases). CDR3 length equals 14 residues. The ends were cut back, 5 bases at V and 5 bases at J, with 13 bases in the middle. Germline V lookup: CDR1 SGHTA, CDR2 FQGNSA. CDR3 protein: CASSPSRLNNEQFF. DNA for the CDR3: TGTGCCAGCAGCCCTAGCCGACTGAACAATGAGCAGTTCTTC.

The CDR3 region is CASSLEGGFYGYTF. CDR3 coding DNA: TGCGCCAGCAGCTTGGAAGGGGGCTTCTATGGCTACACCTTC. V usage is TRBV5-1 and J usage is TRBJ1-2, with 7 bases identical to TRBD1. Germline CDR1 and CDR2: SGHRS and YFSETQ. There are 14 residues in the CDR3. Trimming cost V 0 bases and J 4 bases; bases outside gene matches: 3.

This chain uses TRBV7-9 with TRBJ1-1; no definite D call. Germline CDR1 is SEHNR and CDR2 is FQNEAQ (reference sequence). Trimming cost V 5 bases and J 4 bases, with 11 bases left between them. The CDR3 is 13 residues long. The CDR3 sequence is CASSHSGPTEAFF. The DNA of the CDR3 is TGTGCCAGCAGCCACAGCGGTCCCACTGAAGCTTTCTTT.

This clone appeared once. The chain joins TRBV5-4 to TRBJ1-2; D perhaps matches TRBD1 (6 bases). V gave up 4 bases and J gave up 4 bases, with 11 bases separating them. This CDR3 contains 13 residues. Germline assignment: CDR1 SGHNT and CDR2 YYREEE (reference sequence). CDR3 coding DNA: TGTGCCAGCAGCCTCGGACAGATCTATGGCTACACCTTC. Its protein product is CASSLGQIYGYTF. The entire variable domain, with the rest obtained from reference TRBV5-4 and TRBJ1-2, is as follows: ETGVTQSPTHLIKTRGQQVTLRCSSQSGHNTVSWYQQALGQGPQFIFQYYREEENGRGNFPPRFSGLQFPNYSSELNVNALELDDSALYLCASSLGQIYGYTFGSGTRLTVV.

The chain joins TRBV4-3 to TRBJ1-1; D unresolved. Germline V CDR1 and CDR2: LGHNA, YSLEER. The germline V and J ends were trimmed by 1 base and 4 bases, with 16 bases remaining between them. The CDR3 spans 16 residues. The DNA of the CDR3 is TGCGCCAGCAGCCAAGGAGTTGTCCGGGGAGCCACTGAAGCTTTCTTT. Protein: CASSQGVVRGATEAFF.

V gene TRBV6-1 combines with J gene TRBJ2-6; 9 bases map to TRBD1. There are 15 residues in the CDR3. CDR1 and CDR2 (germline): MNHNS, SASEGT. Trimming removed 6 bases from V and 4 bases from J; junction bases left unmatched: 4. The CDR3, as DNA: TGTGCCAGCAGAGGACAGGGGACCGGGGCCAACGTCCTGACTTTC. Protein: CASRGQGTGANVLTF.

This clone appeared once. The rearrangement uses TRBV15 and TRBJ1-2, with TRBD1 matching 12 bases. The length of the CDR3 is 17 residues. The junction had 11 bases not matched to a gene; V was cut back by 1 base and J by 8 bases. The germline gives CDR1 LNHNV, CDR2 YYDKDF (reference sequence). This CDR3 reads CATSRADRDRGLEGYTF. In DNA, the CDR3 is TGTGCCACCAGCAGAGCCGATCGGGACAGGGGGCTTGAGGGCTACACCTTC.

As DNA, the CDR3 is TGTGCCAGCAGCTTAGGAGCTGGGGCCAACGTCCTGACTTTC. Translated, it gives CASSLGAGANVLTF. V is TRBV7-6 and J is TRBJ2-6; no clear D gene. The V gene lost 1 base and the J gene lost 2 bases, with 3 bases spanning the gap. The CDR3 has 14 residues. CDR1 SGHVS and CDR2 FNYEAQ come from the germline V gene.

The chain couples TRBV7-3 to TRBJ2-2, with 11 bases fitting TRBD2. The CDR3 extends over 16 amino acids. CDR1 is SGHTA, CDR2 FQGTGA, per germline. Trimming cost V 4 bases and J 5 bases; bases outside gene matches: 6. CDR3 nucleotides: TGTGCCAGCAGCTCACAACTAGCGGGGGATACCGGGGAGCTGTTTTTT. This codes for CASSSQLAGDTGELFF.

CDR3 nucleotide sequence: TGTGCCAGCAATATACAGGCTGAAAAACTGTTTTTT. This gives the protein CASNIQAEKLFF. The chain recombines TRBV2 with TRBJ1-4, with D possibly being TRBD1 (5 bases). The CDR3 covers 12 residues. The germline V gene has CDR1 SNHLY and CDR2 FYNNEI. V lost 7 bases, J lost 7 bases, and 10 bases lay in between.

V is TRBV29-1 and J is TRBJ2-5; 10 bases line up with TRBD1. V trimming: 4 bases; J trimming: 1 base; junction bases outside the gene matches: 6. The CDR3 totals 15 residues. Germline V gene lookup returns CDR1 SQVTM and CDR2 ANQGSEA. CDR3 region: CSVGTWTGGQETQYF. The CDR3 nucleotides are TGCAGCGTTGGGACATGGACAGGGGGCCAAGAGACCCAGTACTTC.

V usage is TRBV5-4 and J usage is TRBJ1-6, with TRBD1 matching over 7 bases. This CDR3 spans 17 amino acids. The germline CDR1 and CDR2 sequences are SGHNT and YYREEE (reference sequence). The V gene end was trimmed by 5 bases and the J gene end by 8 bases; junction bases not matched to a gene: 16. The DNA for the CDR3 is TGTGCCAGCAGTCCACAGGGGCGAGCGGGTTATGATTCACCCCTCCACTTT. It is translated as CASSPQGRAGYDSPLHF. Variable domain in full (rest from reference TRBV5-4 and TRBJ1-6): ETGVTQSPTHLIKTRGQQVTLRCSSQSGHNTVSWYQQALGQGPQFIFQYYREEENGRGNFPPRFSGLQFPNYSSELNVNALELDDSALYLCASSPQGRAGYDSPLHFGNGTRLTVT.

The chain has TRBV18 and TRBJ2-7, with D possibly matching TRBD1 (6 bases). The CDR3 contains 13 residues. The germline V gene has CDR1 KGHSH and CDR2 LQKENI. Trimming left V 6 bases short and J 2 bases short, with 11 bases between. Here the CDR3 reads CASSRDTTYEQYF. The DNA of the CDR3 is TGTGCCAGCTCTCGGGACACTACCTACGAGCAGTACTTC.